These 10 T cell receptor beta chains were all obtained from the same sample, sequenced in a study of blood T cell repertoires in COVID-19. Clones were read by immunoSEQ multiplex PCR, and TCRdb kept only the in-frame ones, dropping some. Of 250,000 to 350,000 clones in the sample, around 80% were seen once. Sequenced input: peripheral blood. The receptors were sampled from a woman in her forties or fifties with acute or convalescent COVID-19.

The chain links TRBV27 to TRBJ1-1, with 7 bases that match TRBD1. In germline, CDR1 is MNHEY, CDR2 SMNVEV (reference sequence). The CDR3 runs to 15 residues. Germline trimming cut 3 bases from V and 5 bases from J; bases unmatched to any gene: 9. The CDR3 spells CASSFLHRGMTEAFF. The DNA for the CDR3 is TGTGCCAGCAGTTTTCTTCACAGGGGTATGACTGAAGCTTTCTTT.

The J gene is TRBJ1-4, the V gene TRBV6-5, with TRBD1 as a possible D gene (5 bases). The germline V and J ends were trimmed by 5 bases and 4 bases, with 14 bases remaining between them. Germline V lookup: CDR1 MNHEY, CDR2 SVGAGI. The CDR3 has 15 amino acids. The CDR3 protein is CASSTGAPINEKLFF. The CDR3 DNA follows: TGTGCCAGCAGTACAGGAGCCCCGATTAATGAAAAACTGTTTTTT.

CDR3 region: CSAKHRLKNIQYF. Here the CDR3 DNA reads TGCAGCGCCAAGCACAGACTAAAAAACATTCAGTACTTC. The chain joins TRBV29-1 to TRBJ2-4, with D possibly being TRBD2 (5 bases). Germline V CDR1 and CDR2: SQVTM, ANQGSEA. CDR3 size: 13 residues. The V end was cut by 7 bases, the J end by 4 bases, with 14 bases between.

CDR3 bases: TGTGCCAGCAGTCTTACAGGCCCCCCTAGCACAGATACGCAGTATTTT. Translated: CASSLTGPPSTDTQYF. V usage is TRBV2 and J usage is TRBJ2-3, with a possible D match to TRBD1 (5 bases). Germline V gene data show CDR1 as SNHLY and CDR2 as FYNNEI. Trimming pared 5 bases from V and 0 bases from J, leaving 15 bases between. The CDR3 is 16 residues long.

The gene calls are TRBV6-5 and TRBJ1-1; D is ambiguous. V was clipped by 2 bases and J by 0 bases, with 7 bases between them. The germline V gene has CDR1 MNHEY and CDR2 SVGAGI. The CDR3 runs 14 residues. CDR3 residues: CASSYHSMNTEAFF. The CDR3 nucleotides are TGTGCCAGCAGTTACCATTCCATGAACACTGAAGCTTTCTTT.

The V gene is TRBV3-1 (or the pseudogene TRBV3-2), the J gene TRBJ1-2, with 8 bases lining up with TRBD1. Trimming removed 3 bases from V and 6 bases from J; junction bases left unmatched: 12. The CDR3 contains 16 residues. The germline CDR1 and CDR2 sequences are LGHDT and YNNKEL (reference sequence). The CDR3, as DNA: TGTGCCAGCAGCCAGTTACTACAGGGGGGTAAGGATGGCTACACCTTC. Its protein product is CASSQLLQGGKDGYTF.

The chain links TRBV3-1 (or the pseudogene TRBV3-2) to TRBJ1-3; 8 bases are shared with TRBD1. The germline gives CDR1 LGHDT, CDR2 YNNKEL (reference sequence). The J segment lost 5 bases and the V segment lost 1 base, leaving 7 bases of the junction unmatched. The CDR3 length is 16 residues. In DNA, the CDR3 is TGTGCCAGCAGCCAAGTATACCAGGGGGCGAGAAACACCATATATTTT. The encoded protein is CASSQVYQGARNTIYF.

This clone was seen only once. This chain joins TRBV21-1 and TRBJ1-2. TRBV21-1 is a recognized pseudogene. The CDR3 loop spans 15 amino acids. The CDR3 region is CASSNGLPNSYGYTF. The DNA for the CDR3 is TGTGCCAGCAGCAACGGGTTACCCAACTCCTATGGCTACACCTTC.

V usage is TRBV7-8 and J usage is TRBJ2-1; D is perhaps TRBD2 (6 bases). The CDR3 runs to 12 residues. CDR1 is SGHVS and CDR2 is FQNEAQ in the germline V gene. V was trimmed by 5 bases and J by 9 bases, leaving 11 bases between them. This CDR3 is CASSPFSGEQFF. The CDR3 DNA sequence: TGTGCCAGCAGCCCATTTAGCGGTGAGCAGTTCTTC.

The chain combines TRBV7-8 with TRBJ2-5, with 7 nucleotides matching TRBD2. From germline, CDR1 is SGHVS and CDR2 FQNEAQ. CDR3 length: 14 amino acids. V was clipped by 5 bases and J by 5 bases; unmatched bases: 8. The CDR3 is CASSGEGLLETQYF. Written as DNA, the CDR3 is TGTGCCAGCAGCGGGGAGGGGTTATTGGAGACCCAGTACTTC.